A single sample gave rise to the 27 T cell receptor beta chains below, sequenced in a study of OX40 agonist ivuxolimab in advanced cancers. Sequencing was performed with immunoSEQ multiplex PCR; in TCRdb, only in-frame clones are kept and a portion is missing. The sample includes approximately 78,000 clones, 88% of them seen just once. The material was CD4+ or CD8+ T cells sorted from blood, obtained in a trial of the OX40 agonist ivuxolimab. The source is an adult with an advanced solid tumor such as melanoma, head and neck, liver or kidney cancer.

The chain links TRBV18 to TRBJ1-4; perhaps TRBD1 as D (5 bases). With 1 base removed from V and 5 bases from J, the gap between germline ends came to 8 bases. This CDR3 has 14 amino acids. The germline V gene encodes CDR1 KGHSH and CDR2 LQKENI. Here the CDR3 DNA reads TGTGCCAGCTCACCACGGGGGGGAAATGAAAAACTGTTTTTT. Amino acids: CASSPRGGNEKLFF.

The chain has TRBV5-1 and TRBJ2-5, with D unclear. The CDR3 covers 13 residues. Germline V gene sequence: CDR1 SGHRS, CDR2 YFSETQ. Trimming removed 0 bases from V and 2 bases from J, with 5 bases in between. CDR3 loop: CASSLAQQETQYF. CDR3 nucleotide sequence: TGCGCCAGCAGCTTGGCGCAGCAAGAGACCCAGTACTTC. Based on the CDR3 plus reference TRBV5-1 and TRBJ2-5, the full variable domain is KAGVTQTPRYLIKTRGQQVTLSCSPISGHRSVSWYQQTPGQGLQFLFEYFSETQRNKGNFPGRFSGRQFSNSRSEMNVSTLELGDSALYLCASSLAQQETQYFGPGTRLLVL.

CDR3 residues: CAWTGGGTQYF. CDR3 DNA: TGTGCCTGGACCGGGGGAGGGACCCAGTACTTC. The chain uses TRBV30 and TRBJ2-5; the D gene is possibly TRBD2 (6 bases). This CDR3 is 11 amino acids long. Germline CDR1 reads GTSNPN; CDR2 reads SVGIG (reference sequence). V was pared by 4 bases and J by 7 bases, with 10 bases between.

The chain combines TRBV28 with TRBJ1-4; the D gene is possibly TRBD1 (6 bases). This CDR3 comprises 15 residues. V lost 6 bases and J lost 4, with 15 bases in between. Germline CDR1 MDHEN, CDR2 SYDVKM. Here the CDR3 DNA reads TGTGCCAGCAGCTCTGAGGGGGGCCTTAATGAAAAACTGTTTTTT. Translation: CASSSEGGLNEKLFF.

This CDR3 is CASRSGTGNNEKLFF. In nucleotides, the CDR3 is TGTGCCAGTAGAAGTGGGACAGGCAATAATGAAAAACTGTTTTTT. J is TRBJ1-4 and V is TRBV19, with 8 bases that match TRBD1. The CDR3 is 15 residues long. Trimming removed 6 bases from V and 4 bases from J; junction bases left unmatched: 7. Germline assignment: CDR1 LNHDA and CDR2 SQIVND (reference sequence).

This clone was found once. The chain recombines TRBV18 with TRBJ2-1; 8 bases agree with TRBD1. J was trimmed by 1 base and V by 4 bases; bases with no gene match: 3. This CDR3 comprises 15 residues. Germline V gene data show CDR1 as KGHSH and CDR2 as LQKENI. CDR3 in amino acids: CASSLDRVSYNEQFF. The CDR3 DNA reads TGTGCCAGCTCACTGGACAGGGTATCCTACAATGAGCAGTTCTTC.

The rearrangement joins TRBV28 to TRBJ1-3; no definite D call. Trimming shortened V by 3 bases and J by 0 bases, and 6 bases separated the two germline ends. The CDR3 totals 14 residues. CDR1 is MDHEN, CDR2 SYDVKM, per germline. CDR3 nucleotides: TGTGCCAGCAGTTTTGATGGCTCTGGAAACACCATATATTTT. Its translation: CASSFDGSGNTIYF. Based on the CDR3 plus reference TRBV28 and TRBJ1-3, the full variable domain is DVKVTQSSRYLVKRTGEKVFLECVQDMDHENMFWYRQDPGLGLRLIYFSYDVKMKEKGDIPEGYSVSREKKERFSLILESASTNQTSMYLCASSFDGSGNTIYFGEGSWLTVV.

CDR3 nucleotide sequence: TGTGCCATCAGTGCCATTAGCGTTTACAATGAGCAGTTCTTC. This encodes CAISAISVYNEQFF. The gene calls are TRBV10-3 and TRBJ2-1; D perhaps matches TRBD2 (5 bases). Looked up from germline, CDR1 is ENHRY and CDR2 is SYGVKD. Trimming pared 4 bases from V and 4 bases from J, leaving 11 bases between. The CDR3 covers 14 residues.

This clone came up once. This chain links TRBV15 with TRBJ1-1, with D tentatively TRBD1 (5 bases). This CDR3 contains 15 residues. Per the germline V gene, CDR1 is LNHNV and CDR2 is YYDKDF (reference sequence). Between the trimmed V and J ends, which lost 0 bases and 7 bases, there was a span of 15 bases. The CDR3 protein is CATSRDRVSVGEAFF. The CDR3, as DNA: TGTGCCACCAGCAGAGACAGGGTGTCGGTCGGTGAAGCTTTCTTT. Full variable domain (rest looked up from reference TRBV15 and TRBJ1-1): DAMVIQNPRYQVTQFGKPVTLSCSQTLNHNVMYWYQQKSSQAPKLLFHYYDKDFNNEADTPDNFQSRRPNTSFCFLDIRSPGLGDTAMYLCATSRDRVSVGEAFFGQGTRLTVV.

The chain carries TRBV19 and TRBJ2-1, with 7 bases identical to TRBD1. Germline-derived CDR1 and CDR2 are LNHDA and SQIVND (reference sequence). V gave up 1 base and J gave up 8 bases; unmatched junction bases: 2. The CDR3 has 13 amino acids. The CDR3 spells CASSIGQGDEQFF. The CDR3 DNA is TGTGCCAGTAGTATAGGACAGGGTGATGAGCAGTTCTTC.

The chain uses TRBV14 and TRBJ2-7; the match to TRBD2 covers 13 bases. CDR1 is SGHDN and CDR2 is FVKESK in the germline V gene. J was trimmed by 7 bases and V by 2 bases; bases with no gene match: 5. CDR3 size: 15 residues. The CDR3 DNA sequence: TGTGCCAGCAGCCAACCGGGACTAGCGGGATGGGAGCAGTACTTC. This codes for CASSQPGLAGWEQYF.

This chain connects TRBV14 to TRBJ1-3; D possibly corresponds to TRBD1 (5 bases). The CDR3 spans 15 residues. The V and J ends lost 5 bases and 0 bases respectively, with 11 bases between them. Germline V lookup: CDR1 SGHDN, CDR2 FVKESK. CDR3 coding DNA: TGTGCCAGCAGCAAGGGACCGAGCTCTGGAAACACCATATATTTT. Translation: CASSKGPSSGNTIYF.

The V and J genes are TRBV19 and TRBJ1-6; D not resolved. Germline CDR1 reads LNHDA; CDR2 reads SQIVND (reference sequence). The V and J ends lost 4 bases and 10 bases respectively, with 14 bases between them. The CDR3 consists of 14 residues. For the CDR3, the DNA is TGTGCCAGTAGTAGAAGACAATGGCGATCACCCCTCCACTTT. It yields the protein CASSRRQWRSPLHF.

This chain connects TRBV2 to TRBJ2-3; D unresolved. This CDR3 is built from 12 residues. The V and J ends lost 2 bases and 0 bases respectively, with 0 bases between them. Germline V lookup: CDR1 SNHLY, CDR2 FYNNEI. The CDR3 region is CASSESTDTQYF. DNA for the CDR3: TGTGCCAGCAGTGAAAGCACAGATACGCAGTATTTT.

This chain joins TRBV6-5 and TRBJ2-7, with TRBD2 matching 9 bases. After removal of 8 bases from V and 2 bases from J, the junction contained 4 bases not matched to a gene. This CDR3 spans 13 amino acids. Germline V CDR1 and CDR2: MNHEY, SVGAGI. The chain's CDR3 is CASGREGTYEQYF. CDR3 sequence (DNA): TGTGCCAGCGGGCGGGAGGGTACCTACGAGCAGTACTTC.

The gene calls are TRBV2 and TRBJ2-2, with D perhaps being TRBD1 or TRBD2 (5 bases each). Deletions cut 8 bases from V and 4 bases from J, with 5 bases between. The CDR3 consists of 11 residues. Looked up from germline, CDR1 is SNHLY and CDR2 is FYNNEI. CDR3 residues: CASGGTGELFF. The CDR3 DNA reads as TGTGCCAGCGGGGGCACCGGGGAGCTGTTTTTT. Based on the CDR3 plus reference TRBV2 and TRBJ2-2, the full variable domain is EPEVTQTPSHQVTQMGQEVILRCVPISNHLYFYWYRQILGQKVEFLVSFYNNEISEKSEIFDDQFSVERPDGSNFTLKIRSTKLEDSAMYFCASGGTGELFFGEGSRLTVL.

V is TRBV10-3 and J is TRBJ1-4; TRBD1 is a possible D gene (6 bases). The germline gives CDR1 ENHRY, CDR2 SYGVKD. The V end was cut by 2 bases, the J end by 4 bases, with 11 bases between. This CDR3 is built from 15 residues. The CDR3 region is CAISEDGGFNEKLFF. CDR3 DNA sequence: TGTGCCATCAGTGAGGATGGGGGCTTTAATGAAAAACTGTTTTTT.

The chain combines TRBV6-1 with TRBJ2-3, with TRBD2 identical over 10 bases. V lost 3 bases to trimming and J lost 5 bases; unmatched junction nucleotides: 8. CDR1 and CDR2 from the germline V gene are MNHNS and SASEGT. The CDR3 has 16 residues. The CDR3 sequence: CASSDLRLAGEDTQYF. The CDR3 DNA follows: TGTGCCAGCAGTGACCTTAGGCTAGCGGGGGAAGATACGCAGTATTTT.

The J gene is TRBJ2-1, the V gene TRBV5-1; TRBD2 aligns across 12 bases. Trimming took 6 bases from V and 7 from J; bases not matched to a gene: 5. The CDR3 consists of 14 residues. The germline V gene encodes CDR1 SGHRS and CDR2 YFSETQ. The chain's CDR3 is CASNSGLAGNEQFF. The DNA of the CDR3 is TGCGCCAGCAACTCCGGACTAGCGGGAAATGAGCAGTTCTTC. Drawing the rest from reference TRBV5-1 and TRBJ2-1, the complete variable domain is KAGVTQTPRYLIKTRGQQVTLSCSPISGHRSVSWYQQTPGQGLQFLFEYFSETQRNKGNFPGRFSGRQFSNSRSEMNVSTLELGDSALYLCASNSGLAGNEQFFGPGTRLTVL.

This clone was counted a single time. The same CDR3 arises from other DNA sequences in this sample as well. The chain is built from TRBV18 and TRBJ2-1; tentatively, D is TRBD2 (5 bases). In germline, CDR1 is KGHSH, CDR2 LQKENI. The CDR3 consists of 14 residues. V dropped 0 bases and J dropped 5 bases, with 8 bases sitting between them. The CDR3 coding sequence is TGTGCCAGCTCACCACCTGCGGGCAACAATGAGCAGTTCTTC. Translation: CASSPPAGNNEQFF.

The chain links TRBV18 to TRBJ1-3; possible D gene TRBD1, 6 bases. Looked up from germline, CDR1 is KGHSH and CDR2 is LQKENI. V lost 2 bases and J 2 bases, leaving 13 bases between the germline ends. The CDR3 has 16 residues. CDR3 sequence reads: CASSPWGRGAGNTIYF. In DNA form, the CDR3 reads TGTGCCAGCTCACCATGGGGCAGGGGTGCTGGAAACACCATATATTTT.

This clone has just a few counts. This chain joins TRBV2 and TRBJ1-2; D remains ambiguous. V dropped 4 bases and J dropped 8 bases, with 11 bases sitting between them. The CDR3 has 12 residues. In germline, CDR1 is SNHLY, CDR2 FYNNEI. Here the CDR3 DNA reads TGTGCCAGCAGTGGCGACCTGTCCGGCTACACCTTC. Its protein product is CASSGDLSGYTF.

Remarks on this clone: Germline is not matched at one junction end, which may reflect a read error. The chain couples TRBV6-5 to TRBJ1-2; D gene unclear. This CDR3 comprises 10 residues. Germline CDR1 and CDR2: MNHEY and SVGAGI. CDR3 loop: CASTYYGYTF. The CDR3 DNA reads as TGTGCCAGCACTTACTATGGCTACACCTTC.

J is TRBJ1-2 and V is TRBV11-1, with TRBD1 matching over 8 bases. Germline assignment: CDR1 SGHAT and CDR2 FQDESV (reference sequence). Losses at the gene ends were 0 bases for V and 7 bases for J; bases not matched to a gene: 10. CDR3 length equals 16 residues. CDR3 sequence: CASSLAHGQGFFGYTF. In DNA form, the CDR3 reads TGTGCCAGCAGCTTAGCGCATGGACAGGGATTTTTTGGCTACACCTTC.

V and J are TRBV5-5 and TRBJ1-5; D ambiguous. V was cut by 2 bases and J by 7 bases, with 22 bases left in between. Germline CDR1 and CDR2: SGHKS and YYEKEE (reference sequence). The CDR3 is 17 residues long. The CDR3, as DNA: TGTGCCAGCAGCTTCGGTATCGGGCTCCAGCCCCACCAGCCCCAGCATTTT. Its translation: CASSFGIGLQPHQPQHF. Full variable domain (rest looked up from reference TRBV5-5 and TRBJ1-5): DAGVTQSPTHLIKTRGQQVTLRCSPISGHKSVSWYQQVLGQGPQFIFQYYEKEERGRGNFPDRFSARQFPNYSSELNVNALLLGDSALYLCASSFGIGLQPHQPQHFGDGTRLSIL.

J is TRBJ2-5 and V is TRBV5-4; 9 positions agree with TRBD2. The CDR3 contains 14 residues. V shed 4 bases and J 4 bases; nucleotides not matched to a gene: 5. Germline V CDR1 and CDR2: SGHNT, YYREEE (reference sequence). DNA of the CDR3: TGTGCCAGCAGCCCGCCGGGACTAGCAGAGACCCAGTACTTC. Translation: CASSPPGLAETQYF.

The rearrangement joins TRBV10-3 to TRBJ1-1, with unresolved D. Per germline, CDR1 ENHRY and CDR2 SYGVKD. V was clipped by 0 bases and J by 1 base, with 12 bases between them. This CDR3 spans 16 amino acids. CDR3 bases: TGTGCCATCAGTGAGTCGCTTAGTGACACGAACACTGAAGCTTTCTTT. This encodes CAISESLSDTNTEAFF.